These T cell receptor beta chains were read from a single sample in a study of T cell responses to AZD1222 COVID-19 vaccine. This table comes from immunoSEQ multiplex PCR, and its TCRdb copy is limited to in-frame clones, with some not included. The sample lists roughly 80,000 clones; 85% to 95% were seen once. Sequencing used peripheral blood, obtained on day 0 of MenACWY control vaccination. The receptors were sampled from an adult in good health. Each CDR3 is given with its conserved first and last residue. The D gene is left open where the match is weak. Expanded clones get a size class; other rows say once, few or many, or leave the size out.

clone size,V gene,D gene,J gene,CDR3 DNA,CDR3 protein
once,TRBV28,-,TRBJ2-1,TGTGCCAGCAGTTTTAGCGGCAATGAGCAGTTCTTC,CASSFSGNEQFF
-,TRBV29-1,-,TRBJ2-5,TGCAGCGTTGGGCGGGGTTCGGGGGTCGAGACCCAGTACTTC,CSVGRGSGVETQYF
-,TRBV6-6,-,TRBJ1-1,TGTGCCAGCTTGGGGGCTTTAAACACTGAAGCTTTCTTT,CASLGALNTEAFF
-,TRBV5-4,-,TRBJ1-2,TGTGCCAGTTCGGGGCCAACCTATGGCTACACCTTC,CASSGPTYGYTF
-,TRBV24-1,TRBD1,TRBJ1-5,TGTGCCACCCCTGAAGGACAGGGGGATCAGCCCCAGCATTTT,CATPEGQGDQPQHF
-,TRBV5-6,-,TRBJ1-2,TGTGCCAGCAGCGAGGGACACCCCCGTGGCTACACCTTC,CASSEGHPRGYTF
-,TRBV24-1,-,TRBJ2-1,TGTGCCACCAGTCCAAACGGGAAAAGCCGCAATGAGCAGTTCTTC,CATSPNGKSRNEQFF
-,TRBV25-1,-,TRBJ1-2,TGTGCCAGCAGCGTCGATCCGCACTATGGCTACACCTTC,CASSVDPHYGYTF
-,TRBV5-1,TRBD2,TRBJ2-1,TGCGCCAGCAGCTTAGCGGGAGGGGATCATGAGCAGTTCTTC,CASSLAGGDHEQFF
-,TRBV5-4,TRBD2,TRBJ2-1,TGTGCCAGCAGCCGAGGACTAGCGGAACACAATGAGCAGTTCTTC,CASSRGLAEHNEQFF
-,TRBV2,TRBD2,TRBJ2-6,TGTGCCAGCAGTGAATGGGGGGGCTCTGGGGCCAACGTCCTGACTTTC,CASSEWGGSGANVLTF
-,TRBV29-1,-,TRBJ1-1,TGCAGCCCGGGGGGTGCTTTCTTT,CSPGGAFF
-,TRBV7-2,-,TRBJ2-1,TGTGCCAGCAGCTTGTTGGGATCCTTGTACAATGAGCAGTTCTTC,CASSLLGSLYNEQFF
few,TRBV7-3,-,TRBJ2-1,TGTGCCAGCACCAACCGGGACACCCCACGATCCTACAATGAGCAGTTCTTC,CASTNRDTPRSYNEQFF
-,TRBV7-2,TRBD1,TRBJ1-1,TGTGCCAGCAGCTTAGGGGGCCTTTGGGACAGGGGGACTGAAGCTTTCTTT,CASSLGGLWDRGTEAFF
once,TRBV14,-,TRBJ1-2,TGTGCCAGCAGCCAACGCAGGGATAACTATGGCTACACCTTC,CASSQRRDNYGYTF
few,TRBV28,-,TRBJ1-6,TGTGCCAGCAGTTTATTGGGCTGGACAACGAAGAATTCACCCCTCCACTTT,CASSLLGWTTKNSPLHF
-,TRBV4-3,-,TRBJ2-1,TGCGCCAGCAGCCCTGGACCAGGTGGCCCCAATGAGCAGTTCTTC,CASSPGPGGPNEQFF
-,TRBV28,TRBD2,TRBJ2-7,TGTGCCAGCAGTTCCAGTGGACTAGCGGGAGCCTCAAGCGTAGTCGAGTACTTC,CASSSSGLAGASSVVEYF
-,TRBV19,-,TRBJ1-2,TGTGCCAGTGTGGGGGATTGTGGCTACACCTTC,CASVGDCGYTF
-,TRBV11-2,-,TRBJ1-4,TGTGCCAGCAGCCCTTACAGAGGATCAACTAATGAAAAACTGTTTTTT,CASSPYRGSTNEKLFF
-,TRBV7-2,TRBD2,TRBJ2-1,TGTGCCAGCAGCTTAGTTGGGGGGGTAGCATTCGGTTCCTACAATGAGCAGTTCTTC,CASSLVGGVAFGSYNEQFF
-,TRBV6-5,-,TRBJ1-2,TGTGCCAGCAGCCTACAGCCCCGTGGCAACTATGGCTACACCTTC,CASSLQPRGNYGYTF
-,TRBV7-2,-,TRBJ2-7,TGTGCCAGCAGCTTAGCCGGCGGCTACGAGCAGTACTTC,CASSLAGGYEQYF
-,TRBV4-3,-,TRBJ1-1,TGCGCCAGCAGCCCGGGATCCACTGAAGCTTTCTTT,CASSPGSTEAFF
-,TRBV9,-,TRBJ1-5,TGTGCCAGCAGCGTAGCCGCCCCGGGCAAAGTGGGGCCCCAGCATTTT,CASSVAAPGKVGPQHF
-,TRBV7-8,-,TRBJ1-5,TGTGCCAGCAGCCGAGGTGCGGGGGTGGGGAGGCAGCCCCAGCATTTT,CASSRGAGVGRQPQHF
-,TRBV28,-,TRBJ1-1,TGTGCCAGCAGTTTAAGAGGGTTTGCCGTGGTGAACACTGAAGCTTTCTTT,CASSLRGFAVVNTEAFF
-,TRBV11-1,-,TRBJ2-1,TGTGCCAGCAGCTTCTCCCGGCGCATGAATGAGCAGTTCTTC,CASSFSRRMNEQFF
-,TRBV5-5,TRBD2,TRBJ2-5,TGTGCCAGCAGCGTGACCGGGACTAGCTCGGGTGAGACCCAGTACTTC,CASSVTGTSSGETQYF
-,TRBV28,-,TRBJ2-7,TGTGCCAGCAGCTACGCAGGCAGGGAGCAGTACTTC,CASSYAGREQYF
once,TRBV18,-,TRBJ2-1,TGTGCCAGCTCCCCGAAACCGGGACTGGCGTACAATGAGCAGTTCTTC,CASSPKPGLAYNEQFF
-,TRBV6-5,-,TRBJ1-6,TGTGCCAGCAGTACCCCGGACAGCGAGCTCGTAACCCTCCACTTT,CASSTPDSELVTLHF
-,TRBV7-2,TRBD2,TRBJ2-3,TGTGCCAGCAGTTACGGACTAGCGGGAGCCCCAGATACGCAGTATTTT,CASSYGLAGAPDTQYF
medium-sized,TRBV5-4,-,TRBJ2-5,TGTGCCAGCAGCTTGATCGGCGGGGTAGACCAAGAGACCCAGTACTTC,CASSLIGGVDQETQYF
-,TRBV27,TRBD1,TRBJ2-3,TGTGCCAGCAGTCTCCTGGGACAGGGGGGCACAGATACGCAGTATTTT,CASSLLGQGGTDTQYF
-,TRBV28,TRBD2,TRBJ2-1,TGTGCCAGCAGACCAAGCGGGAGTCGGGGTGAGCAGTTCTTC,CASRPSGSRGEQFF
-,TRBV6-6,-,TRBJ1-2,TGTGCCAGCAGTTACCCGACTGGTGGGTGGGGCTATGGCTACACCTTC,CASSYPTGGWGYGYTF
-,TRBV5-1,-,TRBJ1-3,TGCGCCAGCAGCCCCGACGGGGGGGGCTCTGGAAACACCATATATTTT,CASSPDGGGSGNTIYF
-,TRBV5-1,TRBD2,TRBJ2-7,TGCGCCAGCAGCGCGGGACTAGCGGGCGTATCCTACGAGCAGTACTTC,CASSAGLAGVSYEQYF
-,TRBV28,-,TRBJ1-5,TGTGCCACCATCCTGGGGGGTCAGCCCCAGCATTTT,CATILGGQPQHF
-,TRBV19,-,TRBJ2-2,TGTGCCAGTAACCCACAGAACACCGGGGAGCTGTTTTTT,CASNPQNTGELFF
-,TRBV4-1,TRBD1,TRBJ1-6,TGCGCCAGCAGCCAAGATGGGGGACAGGATTCACCCCTCCACTTT,CASSQDGGQDSPLHF
-,TRBV7-3,-,TRBJ2-3,TGTGCCAGCAGCTTAACTAGCAGCAGCACAGATACGCAGTATTTT,CASSLTSSSTDTQYF
-,TRBV19,TRBD2,TRBJ2-7,TGTGCCAGTAAGGCTAGCGGGAACTACGAGCAGTACTTC,CASKASGNYEQYF
-,TRBV12-5,-,TRBJ1-2,TGTGCTAGTGTCGGGGACACCCGAAGCTATAACTATGGCTACACCTTC,CASVGDTRSYNYGYTF